Listed below are T cell receptor beta chains from one sample, sequenced in a study of T cells in Graves' hyperthyroidism and ophthalmopathy. TCRdb itself ran the multiplex PCR reads through MiXCR, one entry per CDR3 protein. The sample lists hundreds of thousands of distinct CDR3 sequences, more than 15% seen once, with 13% to 15% in the top ten. The sequenced material came from blood. All receptors come from a woman aged 18-35 years with Graves' hyperthyroidism. Each CDR3 is given with its conserved first and last residue. A D gene is named only where the DNA matches it firmly. Only part of the rows carry a size: once, few, many, or a class if the clone is expanded.

v_gene: TRBV28
j_gene: TRBJ2-7
len: 14
abundance: many
d_gene: NA
CDR3aa: CASMGDRGIDEQYF
CDR3nt: TGTGCCAGCATGGGTGACAGAGGAATTGATGAGCAGTACTTC

v_gene: TRBV2
j_gene: TRBJ2-1
len: 14
abundance: NA
d_gene: TRBD2
CDR3aa: CASRGLAGVDEQFF
CDR3nt: TGTGCCAGCAGGGGACTAGCGGGAGTTGATGAGCAGTTCTTC

v_gene: TRBV7-2
j_gene: TRBJ2-7
len: 15
abundance: NA
d_gene: NA
CDR3aa: CASSLGSRVGYEQYF
CDR3nt: TGTGCCAGCAGCTTAGGGTCGAGGGTAGGCTACGAGCAGTACTTC

v_gene: TRBV10-1
j_gene: TRBJ2-1
len: 14
abundance: few
d_gene: NA
CDR3aa: CASSESTIYNEQFF
CDR3nt: TGCGCCAGCAGTGAGTCGACTATCTACAATGAGCAGTTCTTC

v_gene: TRBV7-9
j_gene: TRBJ2-3
len: 15
abundance: many
d_gene: NA
CDR3aa: CASSFFRSSTDTQYF
CDR3nt: TGTGCCAGCAGCTTCTTTAGGTCTAGCACAGATACGCAGTATTTT

v_gene: TRBV27
j_gene: TRBJ2-7
len: 13
abundance: NA
d_gene: NA
CDR3aa: CAGSFGQAYEQYF
CDR3nt: TGTGCCGGCAGTTTTGGACAAGCCTACGAGCAGTACTTC

v_gene: TRBV5-1
j_gene: TRBJ2-7
len: 14
abundance: NA
d_gene: NA
CDR3aa: CASSLSRIGNEQYF
CDR3nt: TGCGCCAGCAGCTTATCCCGGATCGGGAACGAGCAGTACTTC

v_gene: TRBV7-3
j_gene: TRBJ1-3
len: 16
abundance: few
d_gene: NA
CDR3aa: CASSLSAHLSGNTIYF
CDR3nt: TGTGCCAGCAGCTTATCGGCCCACCTTTCTGGAAACACCATATATTTT

v_gene: TRBV7-6
j_gene: TRBJ1-2
len: 16
abundance: few
d_gene: NA
CDR3aa: CASSLGPRGMDYGYTF
CDR3nt: TGTGCCAGCAGCTTAGGGCCGAGGGGGATGGACTATGGCTACACCTTC

v_gene: TRBV5-5
j_gene: TRBJ2-2
len: 13
abundance: NA
d_gene: NA
CDR3aa: CASSLDVPEELFF
CDR3nt: TGTGCCAGCAGCTTGGACGTCCCCGAGGAGCTGTTTTTT

v_gene: TRBV7-2
j_gene: TRBJ2-5
len: 16
abundance: few
d_gene: NA
CDR3aa: CASSLVGPGSRETQYF
CDR3nt: TGTGCCAGCAGCTTAGTTGGACCCGGGTCCCGCGAGACCCAGTACTTC

v_gene: TRBV7-9
j_gene: TRBJ2-7
len: 14
abundance: many
d_gene: NA
CDR3aa: CASSSLGAEYEQYF
CDR3nt: TGTGCCAGCAGCTCCCTGGGGGCGGAATACGAGCAGTACTTC

v_gene: TRBV19
j_gene: TRBJ1-1
len: 13
abundance: many
d_gene: NA
CDR3aa: CASRDSFLTEAFF
CDR3nt: TGTGCCAGTAGAGACTCGTTTCTAACTGAAGCTTTCTTT

v_gene: TRBV3-1
j_gene: TRBJ2-7
len: 13
abundance: many
d_gene: TRBD1
CDR3aa: CASSRDSFYEQYF
CDR3nt: TGTGCCAGCAGCCGGGACAGTTTCTACGAGCAGTACTTC

v_gene: TRBV12-3/TRBV12-4
j_gene: TRBJ2-1
len: 14
abundance: many
d_gene: NA
CDR3aa: CASSDYDTHNEQFF
CDR3nt: TGTGCCAGCAGCGATTACGACACCCACAATGAGCAGTTCTTC

v_gene: TRBV3-1
j_gene: TRBJ2-7
len: 15
abundance: many
d_gene: NA
CDR3aa: CASSQDGGFSYEQYF
CDR3nt: TGTGCCAGCAGCCAAGATGGGGGCTTCAGCTACGAGCAGTACTTC

v_gene: TRBV4-1
j_gene: TRBJ2-2
len: 15
abundance: few
d_gene: NA
CDR3aa: CASRPWGSGTGELFF
CDR3nt: TGCGCCAGCCGCCCTTGGGGTTCGGGCACCGGGGAGCTGTTTTTT

v_gene: TRBV7-9
j_gene: TRBJ2-3
len: 15
abundance: many
d_gene: TRBD1
CDR3aa: CASSFDQGAGDTQYF
CDR3nt: TGTGCCAGCAGCTTCGACCAGGGGGCCGGAGATACGCAGTATTTT

v_gene: TRBV3-1
j_gene: TRBJ2-2
len: 15
abundance: many
d_gene: NA
CDR3aa: CASSQEGWSTGELFF
CDR3nt: TGTGCCAGCAGCCAGGAGGGATGGTCCACCGGGGAGCTGTTTTTT

v_gene: TRBV7-2
j_gene: TRBJ2-3
len: 16
abundance: few
d_gene: TRBD2
CDR3aa: CASSLIAGGQEDTQYF
CDR3nt: TGTGCCAGCAGCTTAATAGCGGGGGGGCAGGAAGATACGCAGTATTTT

v_gene: TRBV13
j_gene: TRBJ2-7
len: 15
abundance: NA
d_gene: NA
CDR3aa: CASSFGLVGSYEQCF
CDR3nt: TGTGCCAGCAGCTTTGGCTTGGTGGGGTCCTACGAGCAGTGCTTC

v_gene: TRBV24-1
j_gene: TRBJ1-1
len: 13
abundance: many
d_gene: NA
CDR3aa: CATSRSGNTEAFF
CDR3nt: TGTGCCACCAGTCGTTCAGGGAACACTGAAGCTTTCTTT

v_gene: TRBV15
j_gene: TRBJ2-7
len: 17
abundance: many
d_gene: NA
CDR3aa: CATSRDRASHALYEQYF
CDR3nt: TGTGCCACCAGCAGAGATAGGGCCTCACATGCCCTCTACGAGCAGTACTTC

v_gene: TRBV24-1
j_gene: TRBJ2-5
len: 13
abundance: NA
d_gene: TRBD1
CDR3aa: CATHGTDQETQYF
CDR3nt: TGTGCCACCCACGGGACAGACCAAGAGACCCAGTACTTC

v_gene: TRBV7-2
j_gene: TRBJ1-5
len: 15
abundance: NA
d_gene: NA
CDR3aa: CASSLNKGGIQPQHF
CDR3nt: TGTGCCAGCAGCTTAAACAAGGGGGGAATCCAGCCCCAGCATTTT